The rows below give T cell receptor beta chains drawn from one sample of a study of tumor-infiltrating lymphocytes in primary liver carcinoma. A single record per CDR3 protein comes from TCRdb applying MiXCR to the multiplex PCR reads. The sample contains approximately 92,000 distinct CDR3 sequences, over 55% of which appear only once. Sequences were obtained from liver tumor tissue from sampling region 5. The receptors come from a woman aged 55-70 years with primary liver carcinoma and hepatitis B virus infection. CDR3s include the opening cysteine and the closing phenylalanine or tryptophan. The D gene is left open where the match is weak. Clone size is stated in some rows and not others, as once, few, many or a class when expanded.

v_gene,j_gene,d_gene,abundance,CDR3aa,CDR3nt
TRBV12-3/TRBV12-4,TRBJ2-7,TRBD2,many,CASSAPGTRDPSYEQYF,TGTGCCAGCAGTGCCCCCGGGACTAGAGATCCCTCCTACGAGCAGTACTTC
TRBV11-2,TRBJ2-1,NA,NA,CASSFGTGGGFEVQYFGPGDEQFF,NA
TRBV28,TRBJ2-7,TRBD1,NA,CASRRQGANKQYF,TGTGCCAGCAGAAGACAGGGGGCAAACAAGCAGTACTTC
TRBV12-5,TRBJ2-5,TRBD1,once,CVSGLQGAWEAQYF,TGTGTTAGTGGTTTACAGGGGGCTTGGGAGGCCCAGTACTTC
TRBV11-2,TRBJ2-1,TRBD2,medium-sized,CASSLSGSRNEQFF,TGTGCCAGCAGCCTCAGCGGGAGCCGCAATGAGCAGTTCTTC
TRBV29-1,TRBJ1-1,NA,NA,CSFQHDMWTEVFF,TGCAGCTTTCAACATGATATGTGGACTGAAGTTTTCTTT
TRBV5-5,TRBJ2-3,TRBD2,NA,CASTYLSGARNTQYF,TGTGCTAGCACCTACTTAAGCGGGGCGCGAAATACGCAGTATTTT
TRBV6-5,TRBJ1-1,NA,NA,CVSSWERGTEAFF,TGTGTCAGCAGTTGGGAGAGGGGGACTGAAGCTTTCTTT
TRBV11-2,TRBJ2-1,TRBD2,NA,CASSMTSSGYNEQFF,TGTGCCAGCAGCATGACTAGCTCGGGATACAATGAGCAGTTCTTC
TRBV10-3,TRBJ2-7,TRBD2,few,CAIRWEQWDYGQYF,TGTGCCATCAGATGGGAACAGTGGGACTACGGGCAGTACTTC
TRBV5-6,TRBJ2-7,NA,few,CASSFRLYEQYF,TGTGCCAGCAGCTTTCGCCTCTACGAGCAGTACTTC
TRBV6-1,TRBJ2-3,NA,many,CASRRASGRRSTDTQYF,TGTGCCAGCAGGCGGGCATCGGGACGCCGTAGCACAGATACGCAGTATTTT
TRBV11-2,TRBJ2-1,NA,NA,CASSITYRIGMPSNEQFF,TGTGCCAGCAGCATAACCTACAGGATCGGTATGCCGTCCAATGAGCAATTCTTC
TRBV11-3,TRBJ2-1,NA,NA,CVSNLDGDRNEQFF,TGTGTCAGCAACTTAGATGGGGACCGCAATGAGCAGTTCTTC
TRBV11-2,TRBJ1-2,TRBD1,NA,CASSLEGDSGGGYTF,TGTGCCAGCAGCTTAGAGGGGGACAGTGGCGGCGGCTACACCTTC
TRBV28,TRBJ1-1,NA,NA,CASSSTGTSARAEALF,TGTGCAAGCAGTTCGACCGGGACCTCGGCGAGGGCTGAAGCTCTCTTT
TRBV6-5,TRBJ1-2,NA,NA,CASIPGRMQSGYTF,TGTGCCAGCATCCCGGGCAGGATGCAGTCTGGCTACACCTTC
TRBV5-1,TRBJ2-7,NA,NA,CANRDTAESSYERYF,TGCGCCAACAGGGATACGGCGGAGAGCTCCTACGAGCGGTACTTC